This TCR beta chain came from a study of low-dose radiotherapy and immunotherapy resistance in tumors. The wider study: Participants in Cohort 1 were administered 0.5 Gy per fraction at 2-week intervals, to a cumulative dose of 6.5 Gy. Daily oral aspirin at 300 mg began on cycle 1 day 1 and lasted four cycles.

Covering alpha and beta chains, TRAV- and TRBV-specific primers were used for the first-strand cDNA. TCR amplification used roughly 20 PCR cycles, a constant-region primer and a V-primer adapter. TCRdb fed the reads into MiXCR, producing one record per CDR3 protein. This sample yields around 80,000 distinct CDR3 sequences, of which over 15% are seen a single time; roughly 1.5% belongs to the top ten. The V end lost 2 bases, the J end lost 4 bases, and 14 bases lay between the germline ends. This CDR3 has 15 amino acids. CDR1 and CDR2 from the germline V gene are GTSNPN and SVGIG (reference sequence). Time point reported: after trial treatment. Treatment specified: LDRT plus nivolumab, ipilimumab, low-dose cyclophosphamide and aspirin (RACIN trial). Patients qualified if they had advanced solid tumors that lacked tumor-infiltrating lymphocytes.

The sample in question was PBMCs, obtained after low-dose radiotherapy plus immunotherapy. The source is a male donor with prostate cancer. V usage is TRBV30 and J usage is TRBJ2-2; D is possibly TRBD2 (6 bases). Written as DNA, the CDR3 is TGTGCCTGGAGTTCTGGGGGGAGTACCACCGGGGAGCTGTTTTTT. The encoded protein is CAWSSGGSTTGELFF.